One sample yielded the 30 T cell receptor beta chains listed below, sequenced in a study of OX40 agonist ivuxolimab in advanced cancers. TCRdb keeps only in-frame clones here, not all; method: immunoSEQ multiplex PCR. The sample lists around 76,000 clones; approximately 88% were seen once. Material: CD4+ or CD8+ T cells sorted from blood, obtained in a trial of the OX40 agonist ivuxolimab. The receptors originated from an adult with an advanced solid tumor such as melanoma, head and neck, liver or kidney cancer.

The chain is built from TRBV6-1 and TRBJ1-5; 7 bases map to TRBD1. V was pared by 1 base and J by 4 bases, with 7 bases of the junction left unmatched. CDR1 is MNHNS, CDR2 SASEGT, per germline. CDR3 length: 16 residues. The CDR3 bases are TGTGCCAGCAGTGAAGTTGGCAGGGGGTTGAATCAGCCCCAGCATTTT. It translates to CASSEVGRGLNQPQHF.

The rearrangement uses TRBV7-3 and TRBJ2-3; perhaps TRBD2 as D (5 bases). This CDR3 comprises 12 residues. Germline V gives CDR1 SGHTA, CDR2 FQGTGA. Trimming removed 5 bases from V and 6 bases from J, with 9 bases in between. The CDR3 region is CASSAGDDTQYF. The CDR3 nucleotides read TGTGCCAGCAGCGCGGGTGATGATACGCAGTATTTT. Together with reference TRBV7-3 and TRBJ2-3, the CDR3 gives the full variable domain: GAGVSQTPSNKVTEKGKYVELRCDPISGHTALYWYRQSLGQGPEFLIYFQGTGAADDSGLPNDRFFAVRPEGSVSTLKIQRTERGDSAVYLCASSAGDDTQYFGPGTRLTVL.

The chain couples TRBV27 to TRBJ2-1, with a tentative D call TRBD2 (5 bases). The CDR3 is made up of 16 amino acids. The germline V gene encodes CDR1 MNHEY and CDR2 SMNVEV (reference sequence). Trimming took off 1 base at V and 1 base at J, with 11 bases between the two ends. The DNA of the CDR3 is TGTGCCAGCAGTTTATGGACTCCTCGATCCTACAATGAGCAGTTCTTC. This sequence encodes CASSLWTPRSYNEQFF.

The chain uses TRBV18 and TRBJ2-1; D is ambiguous. Germline V lookup: CDR1 KGHSH, CDR2 LQKENI. This CDR3 has 13 amino acids. Trimming removed 3 bases from V and 9 bases from J, with 12 bases in between. DNA of the CDR3: TGTGCCAGCTCACCCCAGGTAACTGTTGAGCAGTTCTTC. It specifies CASSPQVTVEQFF. Full variable domain (remainder filled in from reference TRBV18 and TRBJ2-1): NAGVMQNPRHLVRRRGQEARLRCSPMKGHSHVYWYRQLPEEGLKFMVYLQKENIIDESGMPKERFSAEFPKEGPSILRIQQVVRGDSAAYFCASSPQVTVEQFFGPGTRLTVL.

This clone came up once. V gene TRBV7-2 combines with J gene TRBJ2-3; the D gene is possibly TRBD2 (5 bases). V dropped 0 bases and J dropped 2 bases, with 6 bases sitting between them. Germline V gene lookup returns CDR1 SGHTA and CDR2 FQGNSA. The CDR3 runs to 14 residues. In DNA form, the CDR3 reads TGTGCCAGCAGCTTAGCGGGAGACACAGATACGCAGTATTTT. Translated: CASSLAGDTDTQYF.

The CDR3: CASSELGGNGYTF. Here the CDR3 DNA reads TGTGCCAGCAGCGAATTGGGGGGAAATGGCTACACCTTC. J is TRBJ1-2 and V is TRBV4-2; D possibly corresponds to TRBD1 (5 bases). The V end lost 5 bases, the J end lost 6 bases, and 13 bases lay between the germline ends. The germline CDR1 and CDR2 sequences are LGHNA and YNFKEQ. CDR3 length equals 13 residues.

This clone was detected only once. V usage is TRBV5-4 and J usage is TRBJ2-1; 8 positions agree with TRBD2. The CDR3 covers 16 residues. With V trimmed by 4 bases and J by 7 bases, 13 bases remained unmatched. The V gene's germline CDR1 is SGHNT and CDR2 YYREEE (reference sequence). This chain's CDR3 is CASSPPYRGRRNEQFF. DNA for the CDR3: TGTGCCAGCAGCCCTCCCTACCGCGGGAGGCGGAATGAGCAGTTCTTC.

The chain has TRBV2 and TRBJ2-3, with D unclear. The CDR3 length is 12 residues. The germline CDR1 and CDR2 sequences are SNHLY and FYNNEI. V gave up 6 bases and J gave up 0 bases, with 4 bases separating them. The CDR3 sequence: CASRRSTDTQYF. The CDR3 DNA reads as TGTGCCAGCAGACGAAGCACAGATACGCAGTATTTT.

The chain recombines TRBV6-5 with TRBJ2-5; 7 bases agree with TRBD1. Germline loops: CDR1 MNHEY, CDR2 SVGAGI. J lost 5 bases, V lost 6 bases, and 9 bases had no gene match. The length of the CDR3 is 14 residues. For the CDR3, the DNA is TGTGCCAGCAGGGACAGGTTTTCCGGGGAGACCCAGTACTTC. Translation gives CASRDRFSGETQYF.

V gene TRBV6-1 combines with J gene TRBJ1-1; D is unclear. CDR3 length equals 11 residues. Looked up from germline, CDR1 is MNHNS and CDR2 is SASEGT. Trimming left V 8 bases short and J 7 bases short, with 11 bases between. The CDR3 nucleotides are TGTGCCAGCTCGTTTTACGGTGAAGCTTTCTTT. This encodes CASSFYGEAFF.

V is TRBV7-2 and J is TRBJ1-2, with D maybe TRBD1 (6 bases). V dropped 3 bases and J dropped 4 bases, with 15 bases sitting between them. The CDR3 extends over 15 amino acids. Germline CDR1 and CDR2: SGHTA and FQGNSA. CDR3 in amino acids: CASSLGDTGIYGYTF. The CDR3 bases are TGTGCCAGCAGCTTGGGAGATACAGGGATCTATGGCTACACCTTC.

The DNA of the CDR3 is TGTGCCAGTGGGGGCGAGGGCGGGGACACTGAAGCTTTCTTT. The encoded protein is CASGGEGGDTEAFF. The gene calls are TRBV7-2 and TRBJ1-1; TRBD1 is a possible D gene (6 bases). Germline V gene lookup returns CDR1 SGHTA and CDR2 FQGNSA. Deletions cut 9 bases from V and 3 bases from J, with 17 bases between. The CDR3 extends over 14 amino acids.

V is TRBV6-1 and J is TRBJ2-3; the match to TRBD2 covers 7 bases. The V gene end was trimmed by 0 bases and the J gene end by 4 bases; junction bases not matched to a gene: 7. Germline loops: CDR1 MNHNS, CDR2 SASEGT. This CDR3 is built from 16 residues. CDR3 in DNA: TGTGCCAGCAGTGAAGCGGGGGGGGTGGGCTCAGATACGCAGTATTTT. Translating gives CASSEAGGVGSDTQYF.

J is TRBJ1-2 and V is TRBV5-6; D gene unclear. The CDR3 loop spans 14 amino acids. The germline gives CDR1 SGHDT, CDR2 YYEEEE. Trimming removed 0 bases at V and 1 base at J, with 7 bases between. CDR3 bases: TGTGCCAGCAGCTTGGTCGACATTAACTATGGCTACACCTTC. Translated: CASSLVDINYGYTF.

The genes are TRBV7-9 and TRBJ2-1, with 11 bases identical to TRBD1. Germline lookup yields CDR1 SEHNR and CDR2 FQNEAQ (reference sequence). The CDR3 covers 16 residues. V lost 1 base, J lost 8 bases, and 7 bases stayed unmatched. The CDR3 here is CASSLGDRGIIYEQFF. The CDR3 bases are TGTGCCAGCAGCTTAGGGGACAGGGGGATCATCTATGAGCAGTTCTTC.

The chain links TRBV2 to TRBJ2-2, with D possibly being TRBD2 (5 bases). The CDR3 loop spans 13 amino acids. With 8 bases removed from V and 0 bases from J, the gap between germline ends came to 7 bases. The germline CDR1 and CDR2 sequences are SNHLY and FYNNEI. The DNA for the CDR3 is TGTGCCAGCTCCGGGGCGAACACCGGGGAGCTGTTTTTT. Its translation: CASSGANTGELFF.

The chain carries TRBV29-1 and TRBJ2-1, with TRBD1 identical over 9 bases. The CDR3 length is 13 residues. V gave up 7 bases and J gave up 4 bases; unmatched junction bases: 5. Germline assignment: CDR1 SQVTM and CDR2 ANQGSEA. CDR3 loop: CSAGQGIYNEQFF. CDR3 DNA: TGCAGCGCCGGACAGGGGATTTACAATGAGCAGTTCTTC.

J is TRBJ2-7 and V is TRBV7-9, with TRBD2 matching over 7 bases. Germline V gene lookup returns CDR1 SEHNR and CDR2 FQNEAQ (reference sequence). This CDR3 region has 16 residues. Trimming removed 5 bases from V and 3 bases from J; junction bases left unmatched: 13. The CDR3 here is CASSPSVSGTDYEQYF. In DNA form, the CDR3 reads TGTGCCAGCAGCCCGTCCGTGAGCGGGACCGACTACGAGCAGTACTTC.

V and J are TRBV28 and TRBJ1-5; D perhaps matches TRBD1 (5 bases). V lost 5 bases to trimming and J lost 1 base, with 12 bases between them. The CDR3 runs 15 residues. Germline V gene data show CDR1 as MDHEN and CDR2 as SYDVKM. CDR3 coding DNA: TGTGCCAGCAGTCGTATAGGGGAGAGCAATCAGCCCCAGCATTTT. This codes for CASSRIGESNQPQHF.

The CDR3 protein is CAISESGGQPVSQYF. In DNA form, the CDR3 reads TGTGCCATCAGTGAGTCCGGGGGACAGCCCGTATCCCAGTACTTC. V usage is TRBV10-3 and J usage is TRBJ2-5, with D tentatively TRBD1 (7 bases). The CDR3 covers 15 residues. The V end was cut by 0 bases, the J end by 9 bases, with 17 bases between. The germline gives CDR1 ENHRY, CDR2 SYGVKD.

This chain uses TRBV27 with TRBJ2-7, with TRBD2 identical over 9 bases. This CDR3 contains 15 residues. Germline V gene sequence: CDR1 MNHEY, CDR2 SMNVEV (reference sequence). V gave up 6 bases and J gave up 1 base; unmatched junction bases: 7. The CDR3 loop reads CASSYSGSRSYEQYF. The DNA for the CDR3 is TGTGCCAGCAGCTATAGCGGGAGCAGGTCCTACGAGCAGTACTTC.

The V call is TRBV27, the J call TRBJ2-7; 11 bases map to TRBD2. Trimming cost V 5 bases and J 2 bases; bases outside gene matches: 8. The CDR3 extends over 16 amino acids. Germline V gene sequence: CDR1 MNHEY, CDR2 SMNVEV (reference sequence). The CDR3 region has the DNA TGTGCCAGCAGTATCGGACTAGCGGGCGCACCCTACGAGCAGTACTTC. It is translated as CASSIGLAGAPYEQYF.

This chain connects TRBV28 to TRBJ1-1; D not certain. With 1 base removed from V and 4 bases from J, the gap between germline ends came to 4 bases. The V gene's germline CDR1 is MDHEN and CDR2 SYDVKM. This CDR3 has 12 amino acids. CDR3 sequence reads: CASSLFGTEAFF. In nucleotides, the CDR3 is TGTGCCAGCAGTTTATTCGGCACTGAAGCTTTCTTT.

The V and J genes are TRBV4-1 and TRBJ1-1; D is unresolved. Trimming left V 5 bases short and J 0 bases short, with 13 bases between. Germline values: CDR1 MGHRA, CDR2 YSYEKL. The CDR3 contains 15 residues. This CDR3 reads CASSSMALLNTEAFF. DNA for the CDR3: TGCGCCAGCAGCTCCATGGCACTCCTGAACACTGAAGCTTTCTTT.

The chain uses TRBV19 and TRBJ1-4; possibly TRBD1 for D (5 bases). This CDR3 contains 14 residues. Trimming took off 6 bases at V and 5 bases at J, with 13 bases between the two ends. CDR1 LNHDA and CDR2 SQIVND come from the germline V gene (reference sequence). The CDR3 bases are TGTGCCAGTAGCCGACAGTCTCAGAATGAAAAACTGTTTTTT. It yields the protein CASSRQSQNEKLFF.

This clone appeared a single time. V usage is TRBV7-8 and J usage is TRBJ1-2, with 7 bases aligning to TRBD1. Trimming cost V 5 bases and J 4 bases; bases outside gene matches: 10. The CDR3 runs to 15 residues. Germline values: CDR1 SGHVS, CDR2 FQNEAQ. Written as DNA, the CDR3 is TGTGCCAGCAGCCCGAATAGGGGGCTTGGCTATGGCTACACCTTC. Residues: CASSPNRGLGYGYTF.

The chain employs TRBV5-1 and TRBJ2-5, with 9 bases that match TRBD1. The end of the DNA is better explained by TRBJ2-7, so the J call may be wrong. The germline gives CDR1 SGHRS, CDR2 YFSETQ. The CDR3 is 14 amino acids. This CDR3 reads CATSTGGMSYEQYF. The CDR3, as DNA: TGCGCCACCTCGACAGGGGGTATGTCCTACGAGCAGTACTTC.

The V and J genes are TRBV7-6 and TRBJ2-1; D perhaps matches TRBD1 (5 bases). The CDR3 runs 15 residues. CDR1 and CDR2 from the germline V gene are SGHVS and FNYEAQ. Trimming stripped 1 base from V and 2 bases from J, with 9 bases between. CDR3 protein: CASSLVLGAYNEQFF. Written as DNA, the CDR3 is TGTGCCAGCAGCTTAGTATTAGGGGCCTACAATGAGCAGTTCTTC. The full variable domain, its missing parts supplied by reference TRBV7-6 and TRBJ2-1, is GAGVSQSPRYKVTKRGQDVALRCDPISGHVSLYWYRQALGQGPEFLTYFNYEAQQDKSGLPNDRFSAERPEGSISTLTIQRTEQRDSAMYRCASSLVLGAYNEQFFGPGTRLTVL.

J is TRBJ2-2 and V is TRBV5-8; 8 bases are shared with TRBD2. The CDR3 contains 17 residues. V lost 0 bases and J lost 3; bases outside the gene matches: 7. Per germline, CDR1 SGHTS and CDR2 YDEGEE. The DNA of the CDR3 is TGTGCCAGCAGCTTGGCCTGGAGCGGGAGCGACACCGGGGAGCTGTTTTTT. It translates to CASSLAWSGSDTGELFF.

This chain uses TRBV6-1 with TRBJ2-3; 8 bases line up with TRBD2. This CDR3 is 14 amino acids long. Trimming at V came to 5 bases and at J to 1 base, leaving 2 bases not matched to a gene. Per germline, CDR1 MNHNS and CDR2 SASEGT. CDR3 bases: TGTGCCAGCAGTTTGACTAGCGGCACAGATACGCAGTATTTT. This codes for CASSLTSGTDTQYF.